The rows below give T cell receptor beta chains drawn from one sample of a study of blood T cells in healthy people across ages. A single record per CDR3 protein comes from TCRdb applying MiXCR to the 5' RACE reads. The sample yields about 1.8 million distinct CDR3 sequences, approximately 50% seen once. Sequencing input: blood. The source is a woman aged 35 to 49 in good health. The CDR3 runs from the conserved cysteine through the conserved F or W. The D gene is left open where the match is weak. Not every row has a clone size; where given, it reads once, few, many or a size class.

d_gene: .; abundance: .; v_gene: TRBV7-9; j_gene: TRBJ2-5; CDR3aa: CASIQEGPETQYF; CDR3nt: TGTGCCAGCATCCAAGAGGGTCCGGAGACCCAGTACTTC
d_gene: TRBD1; abundance: .; v_gene: TRBV12-3/TRBV12-4; j_gene: TRBJ2-1; CDR3aa: CASSLGTGLGPYNEQFF; CDR3nt: TGTGCCAGCAGTTTAGGGACAGGGCTGGGCCCCTACAATGAGCAGTTCTTC
d_gene: .; abundance: once; v_gene: TRBV28; j_gene: TRBJ2-7; CDR3aa: CASSPQDRHEQYF; CDR3nt: TGTGCCAGCAGTCCGCAGGACCGGCACGAGCAGTACTTC
d_gene: TRBD2; abundance: few; v_gene: TRBV10-3; j_gene: TRBJ2-7; CDR3aa: CATASGGADEQYF; CDR3nt: TGTGCCACCGCTAGCGGGGGGGCCGACGAGCAGTACTTC
d_gene: .; abundance: .; v_gene: TRBV2; j_gene: TRBJ1-5; CDR3aa: CASGRANNQPQHF; CDR3nt: TGTGCCAGCGGGCGGGCAAACAATCAGCCCCAGCATTTT
d_gene: TRBD2; abundance: .; v_gene: TRBV11-2; j_gene: TRBJ2-6; CDR3aa: CASSSRSLADYSGANVLTF; CDR3nt: TGTGCCAGCAGCTCACGCTCCCTAGCGGATTACTCTGGGGCCAACGTCCTGACTTTC
d_gene: .; abundance: .; v_gene: TRBV13; j_gene: TRBJ2-1; CDR3aa: CASTRRGGYNEQFF; CDR3nt: TGTGCCAGCACCCGGAGGGGGGGCTACAATGAGCAGTTCTTC
d_gene: TRBD1; abundance: few; v_gene: TRBV28; j_gene: TRBJ1-2; CDR3aa: CASSLTGFNYGYTF; CDR3nt: TGTGCCAGCAGTTTGACAGGGTTTAACTATGGCTACACCTTC
d_gene: .; abundance: .; v_gene: TRBV4-1; j_gene: TRBJ2-2; CDR3aa: CASSQGGRRTNTGELFF; CDR3nt: TGCGCCAGCAGCCAAGGGGGTAGGCGGACGAACACCGGGGAGCTGTTTTTT
d_gene: .; abundance: .; v_gene: TRBV24-1; j_gene: TRBJ2-5; CDR3aa: CATSDSTRGGETQYF; CDR3nt: TGTGCCACCAGTGATTCCACCCGGGGCGGGGAGACCCAGTACTTC
d_gene: .; abundance: .; v_gene: TRBV27; j_gene: TRBJ2-5; CDR3aa: CASGLSPFQGETQYF; CDR3nt: TGTGCCAGCGGTTTATCGCCATTCCAGGGAGAGACCCAGTACTTC
d_gene: .; abundance: .; v_gene: TRBV27; j_gene: TRBJ1-2; CDR3aa: CASSQQAGALTF; CDR3nt: TGTGCCAGCAGTCAGCAAGCCGGGGCTCTCACCTTC
d_gene: .; abundance: few; v_gene: TRBV7-2; j_gene: TRBJ2-3; CDR3aa: CASSSRVSGDTQYF; CDR3nt: TGTGCCAGCAGCTCCAGGGTTTCAGGAGATACGCAGTATTTT
d_gene: TRBD1; abundance: once; v_gene: TRBV7-9; j_gene: TRBJ2-1; CDR3aa: CASVTGQGPQFF; CDR3nt: TGTGCCAGCGTAACAGGACAGGGGCCGCAGTTCTTC
d_gene: .; abundance: .; v_gene: TRBV10-3; j_gene: TRBJ2-3; CDR3aa: CAISERRTDTQYF; CDR3nt: TGTGCCATCAGTGAGAGACGTACAGATACGCAGTATTTT
d_gene: .; abundance: .; v_gene: TRBV20-1; j_gene: TRBJ2-7; CDR3aa: CSANRQGAYEQYF; CDR3nt: TGCAGTGCTAACCGGCAGGGAGCCTACGAGCAGTACTTC
d_gene: .; abundance: .; v_gene: TRBV27; j_gene: TRBJ2-7; CDR3aa: CASSLMENYEQYF; CDR3nt: TGTGCCAGCAGTTTAATGGAAAACTACGAGCAGTACTTC
d_gene: .; abundance: .; v_gene: TRBV11-2; j_gene: TRBJ2-1; CDR3aa: CASTRDRTKNEQFF; CDR3nt: TGTGCCAGCACCCGAGACAGGACGAAAAATGAGCAGTTCTTC
d_gene: TRBD2; abundance: few; v_gene: TRBV4-2; j_gene: TRBJ2-1; CDR3aa: CASSHGLGFEQFF; CDR3nt: TGTGCCAGCAGCCACGGACTAGGTTTTGAGCAGTTCTTC
d_gene: .; abundance: .; v_gene: TRBV7-2; j_gene: TRBJ1-2; CDR3aa: CASSLALRSYTF; CDR3nt: TGTGCCAGCAGCCTAGCCCTCAGGAGCTACACCTTC
d_gene: TRBD1; abundance: few; v_gene: TRBV20-1; j_gene: TRBJ2-5; CDR3aa: CSAPGQGRQETQYF; CDR3nt: TGCAGTGCTCCTGGACAGGGAAGGCAGGAGACCCAGTACTTC
d_gene: TRBD1; abundance: once; v_gene: TRBV15; j_gene: TRBJ2-1; CDR3aa: CATSVRTGGTAYNEQFF; CDR3nt: TGTGCCACCAGCGTTCGAACAGGGGGGACTGCCTACAATGAGCAGTTCTTC
d_gene: TRBD1; abundance: once; v_gene: TRBV28; j_gene: TRBJ1-6; CDR3aa: CASSFHGQGSSPLHF; CDR3nt: TGTGCCAGCAGTTTCCACGGACAGGGAAGTTCACCCCTCCACTTT
d_gene: .; abundance: few; v_gene: TRBV29-1; j_gene: TRBJ2-7; CDR3aa: CSVIGREGTYEQYF; CDR3nt: TGCAGCGTTATCGGACGAGAGGGGACCTACGAGCAGTACTTC
d_gene: .; abundance: .; v_gene: TRBV6-1; j_gene: TRBJ1-2; CDR3aa: CASSERAGNYGYTF; CDR3nt: TGTGCCAGCAGTGAACGTGCGGGTAACTATGGCTACACCTTC
d_gene: .; abundance: .; v_gene: TRBV2; j_gene: TRBJ2-7; CDR3aa: CASKWLSSYEQYF; CDR3nt: TGTGCCAGCAAATGGCTGAGCTCCTACGAGCAGTACTTC
d_gene: .; abundance: .; v_gene: TRBV2; j_gene: TRBJ2-3; CDR3aa: CASSEALRQGTDTQYF; CDR3nt: TGTGCCAGCAGTGAAGCGCTTCGGCAGGGGACAGATACGCAGTATTTT
d_gene: .; abundance: .; v_gene: TRBV20-1; j_gene: TRBJ2-3; CDR3aa: CSARSPTETDTQYF; CDR3nt: TGCAGTGCTAGATCTCCCACTGAAACAGATACGCAGTATTTT
d_gene: .; abundance: .; v_gene: TRBV4-3; j_gene: TRBJ1-5; CDR3aa: CASSQDNLAYNQPQHF; CDR3nt: TGCGCCAGCAGCCAAGATAATCTGGCATACAATCAGCCCCAGCATTTT
d_gene: .; abundance: few; v_gene: TRBV7-2; j_gene: TRBJ1-6; CDR3aa: CASSLPRRYNSPLHF; CDR3nt: TGTGCCAGCAGCTTACCTCGCAGATATAATTCACCCCTCCACTTT
d_gene: .; abundance: few; v_gene: TRBV7-8; j_gene: TRBJ2-7; CDR3aa: CASSLVNAAGRYEQYF; CDR3nt: TGTGCCAGCAGCTTAGTAAATGCGGCGGGACGTTACGAGCAGTACTTC
d_gene: TRBD2; abundance: few; v_gene: TRBV6-2/TRBV6-3; j_gene: TRBJ2-5; CDR3aa: CASIRLAGTQETQYF; CDR3nt: TGTGCCAGCATACGACTAGCGGGGACCCAAGAGACCCAGTACTTC
d_gene: .; abundance: .; v_gene: TRBV29-1; j_gene: TRBJ2-1; CDR3aa: CSVDRYNVQFF; CDR3nt: TGCAGCGTTGACAGATACAATGTGCAGTTCTTC
d_gene: .; abundance: .; v_gene: TRBV3-1; j_gene: TRBJ2-5; CDR3aa: CASSQVHRRYQEWTQYF; CDR3nt: TGTGCCAGCAGCCAAGTTCATAGACGATACCAAGAGTGGACCCAGTACTTC
d_gene: .; abundance: .; v_gene: TRBV4-3; j_gene: TRBJ2-7; CDR3aa: CASSQDDSYSSYEQYF; CDR3nt: TGCGCCAGCAGCCAAGATGACAGCTATAGCTCCTACGAGCAGTACTTC
d_gene: TRBD1; abundance: few; v_gene: TRBV7-2; j_gene: TRBJ2-1; CDR3aa: CASSPDRARSLEQFF; CDR3nt: TGTGCCAGCAGCCCGGACAGGGCCCGATCTCTTGAGCAGTTCTTC
d_gene: .; abundance: few; v_gene: TRBV6-5; j_gene: TRBJ2-1; CDR3aa: CASTLGVGEQFF; CDR3nt: TGTGCCAGCACCCTAGGGGTAGGTGAGCAGTTCTTC
d_gene: TRBD2; abundance: .; v_gene: TRBV11-2; j_gene: TRBJ2-5; CDR3aa: CASSLPPSGGKETQYF; CDR3nt: TGTGCCAGCAGCTTACCACCTAGCGGGGGGAAAGAGACCCAGTACTTC
d_gene: .; abundance: .; v_gene: TRBV28; j_gene: TRBJ1-2; CDR3aa: CASSTAPVGVHGYTF; CDR3nt: TGTGCTAGCAGTACCGCCCCAGTCGGGGTTCATGGCTACACCTTC
d_gene: .; abundance: few; v_gene: TRBV7-9; j_gene: TRBJ2-7; CDR3aa: CASSLRQAETYEQYF; CDR3nt: TGTGCCAGCAGCTTAAGGCAGGCGGAGACTTACGAGCAGTACTTC
d_gene: TRBD1; abundance: .; v_gene: TRBV9; j_gene: TRBJ2-5; CDR3aa: CASSGPTGLRETQYF; CDR3nt: TGTGCCAGCAGCGGACCGACAGGGCTCAGAGAGACCCAGTACTTC
d_gene: TRBD1; abundance: .; v_gene: TRBV6-2/TRBV6-3; j_gene: TRBJ2-7; CDR3aa: CASSRTGTGRDEQYF; CDR3nt: TGTGCCAGCAGTCGGACCGGGACAGGCCGCGACGAGCAGTACTTC
d_gene: TRBD1; abundance: .; v_gene: TRBV6-2/TRBV6-3; j_gene: TRBJ2-5; CDR3aa: CASSYRAGGFQETQYF; CDR3nt: TGTGCCAGCAGTTATCGGGCAGGGGGCTTCCAAGAGACCCAGTACTTC
d_gene: TRBD1; abundance: few; v_gene: TRBV7-2; j_gene: TRBJ2-6; CDR3aa: CASSRQGTSGANVLTF; CDR3nt: TGTGCCAGCAGTAGACAGGGCACCTCTGGGGCCAACGTCCTGACTTTC
d_gene: TRBD1; abundance: few; v_gene: TRBV3-1; j_gene: TRBJ2-7; CDR3aa: CASSQGEDKTGTGWGEQYF; CDR3nt: TGTGCCAGCAGCCAAGGGGAAGATAAAACCGGGACAGGATGGGGCGAGCAGTACTTC
d_gene: .; abundance: few; v_gene: TRBV20-1; j_gene: TRBJ2-1; CDR3aa: CSLRGGGNEQFF; CDR3nt: TGCAGCCTCCGAGGTGGTGGGAATGAGCAGTTCTTC
d_gene: TRBD1; abundance: .; v_gene: TRBV20-1; j_gene: TRBJ2-7; CDR3aa: CSASRDSLQYF; CDR3nt: TGCAGTGCTAGCCGGGACAGCCTGCAGTACTTC
d_gene: TRBD1; abundance: few; v_gene: TRBV7-6; j_gene: TRBJ1-2; CDR3aa: CASSTDRGLGGYTF; CDR3nt: TGTGCCAGCAGCACGGACAGGGGGCTTGGGGGCTACACCTTC
d_gene: .; abundance: .; v_gene: TRBV28; j_gene: TRBJ2-7; CDR3aa: CASSSSTGTLLSYEQYF; CDR3nt: TGTGCCAGCAGTTCATCAACAGGGACACTACTCTCCTACGAGCAGTACTTC
d_gene: .; abundance: .; v_gene: TRBV20-1; j_gene: TRBJ2-7; CDR3aa: CSALPGYEQYF; CDR3nt: TGCAGTGCCTTACCGGGGTACGAGCAGTACTTC
d_gene: .; abundance: .; v_gene: TRBV11-2; j_gene: TRBJ2-1; CDR3aa: CASSPLNRLAEGGNEQFF; CDR3nt: TGTGCCAGCAGCCCCCTAAACCGGCTAGCGGAAGGGGGCAATGAGCAGTTCTTC
d_gene: .; abundance: .; v_gene: TRBV4-3; j_gene: TRBJ1-5; CDR3aa: CASSQEGFSNQPQHF; CDR3nt: TGCGCCAGCAGTCAGGAGGGATTTAGCAATCAGCCCCAGCATTTT